This paragraph reports one TCR beta chain. The data stem from a study of blood T cell repertoires in COVID-19. Study overall: The cDNA or gDNA used as material had been derived from T cells, B-cell-depleted T cells, or PBMCs.

V was trimmed by 3 bases and J by 4 bases, leaving 12 bases between them. CDR3 length equals 14 residues. Germline CDR1 reads MGHDK; CDR2 reads SYGVNS. Measured with immunoSEQ multiplex PCR; TCRdb has only the in-frame clones, and not every one. This sample has about 210,000 clones, with roughly 86% found just once. V and J are TRBV25-1 and TRBJ2-5, with a tentative D call TRBD2 (5 bases). The sample was PBMCs or T cells enriched from blood (not recorded which). This TCR was recovered from a woman in her forties in a cohort exposed to, infected with or recovered from COVID-19 (not recorded which). The CDR3 here is CASSDDMSGETQYF. The CDR3 nucleotides read TGTGCCAGCAGTGACGACATGAGCGGAGAGACCCAGTACTTC.